This T cell receptor beta chain stems from a study of beta chain bispecific antibodies for T cell cancers (TCRdb year 2021). In terms of the full investigation: After T cells from healthy donors were cocultured with bispecific antibodies and T cell leukemia lines, the researchers used TRBV sequencing of the cells that survived to measure how much each TRBV family was depleted. On the cell surface, TRBV12 (TRBV12-3) was expressed by Jurkat cells, whereas TRBV5-5 was expressed by HPB-ALL cells.

The paper's findings and limits, for the study overall: Each sequenced sample mixed leukemia cell line cells with normal T cells, and most targeted TRBV signal came from the leukemia cells rather than normal T cells. Except for the targeted genes and closely related genes, all other TRBV family members appeared to be unaffected by the TRBV-directed bispecific antibodies. Cross-reactivity of the anti-TRBV5-5 antibody with TRBV5-6 was attributed to high sequence similarity between the two genes. Relative to anti-CD19, anti-TRBV12 exposure cut the share of total TRBV signal from TRBV12-3 by 98% to 99%, while TRBV12-4 dropped by 35% to 45%, which was not significant.

The sample's treatment or condition label is to be understood as: alpha-V12: anti-TRBV12 scFv linked to anti-CD3 scFv. For two to three days, T cells were expanded from blood mononuclear cells using either the anti-CD3 antibody OKT3 or CD3/CD28 Dynabeads. The anti-TRBV12 bispecific sample was derived from a coculture of Jurkat leukemia cells with normal T cells and was compared against an anti-CD19 bispecific control coculture. The culture conditions for expanded T cells were RPMI 1640 plus 10% fetal bovine serum, recombinant human IL-2 (approximately 100 IU/ml) and IL-7 (approximately 5.4 ng/ml). Cocultures combined some 50,000 normal T cells with some 50,000 target cells and bispecific antibody in approximately 90 ul, incubated 17 hours at 37°C. Each bispecific antibody consisted of two single-chain variable fragments expressed in a single-chain diabody format with a His tag. The effector T cells were obtained from healthy human donors, with peripheral blood mononuclear cells isolated from leukapheresis samples by Ficoll density gradient centrifugation.

This clonotype has at least ten counts. The clone's antigen remains unknown. No much larger clonotype is one base removed from it; base qualities were not supplied. Trimming at the junction amounts to 4 bases on V and 5 bases on J, and the germline ends lie 18 bases apart. There are 15 amino acids in the CDR3, from cysteine to phenylalanine inclusive. Just CDR3 DNA is preserved here, 45 bases in frame from base 1. The germline V gene (reference sequence) gives CDR1 as SGHNT and CDR2 as YYREEE. Unique molecular identifier barcodes were built into the libraries and used for clonotype quantification. Qiagen AllPrep DNA/RNA Micro kits were used to isolate total RNA, and an Agilent TapeStation was used to check RNA quality. TCR beta libraries were constructed by 5' RACE, in which cDNA synthesis was followed by two PCR steps with TCR beta constant-region gene-specific primers. An Illumina MiSeq platform was used to sequence the TCR beta libraries. For the original study's pipeline: Reads were processed with MIGEC, MiXCR and VDJtools. Clonotype frequency was computed as the clonotype's share of unique molecular identifiers among all unique molecular identifiers in the sample. Nonfunctional TRBV genes listed as pseudogenes or open reading frames in IMGT, such as TRBV1, TRBV12-1 and TRBV21, were excluded. Starting from the raw public reads, TCRdb applied fastp trimming at Q25, assembled clones with MiXCR and retained in-frame beta chains. One record per CDR3 amino acid sequence lists the most common genes and DNA. TCRdb, not the authors, supplied the V and J calls. Here the sample has 20,000 to 25,000 distinct CDR3 sequences; approximately 2.2% occur a single time. The ten largest clones take up about 5.5% of the sample.

This chain is built from TRBV5-4 and TRBJ1-2; the D gene is not confidently resolved. The specimen comprised healthy donor T cells cultured with leukemia cells, sampled from a culture containing a bispecific antibody targeting TCR Vbeta12. This TCR came from a human donor in good health. Some clones in this sample may be carry-over from other donors' samples. The CDR3: CASSTPEGRGYGYTF. The DNA sequence reads TGTGCCAGCAGCACCCCCGAGGGCAGAGGATATGGCTACACCTTC.